This T cell receptor (beta chain) was observed in a study of cytomegalovirus exposure and HLA in healthy donors. This CDR3 comprises 12 residues. CDR1 SGHRS and CDR2 YFSETQ come from the germline V gene. The V end was cut by 0 bases, the J end by 7 bases, with 7 bases between. PCR employed 60 Vbeta and 13 Jbeta primers. TCRdb keeps only in-frame clones here, not all; method: immunoSEQ multiplex PCR. This table lists about 140,000 clones. General study results and limits: TCR beta V- and J-gene trimming, according to a later analysis, was linked to a missense DCLRE1C variant. Cytomegalovirus-associated status was assigned to 164 TCR beta chains.

About this clone: Its specificity is not known.

V usage is TRBV5-1 and J usage is TRBJ1-2; D is possibly TRBD1 (5 bases). The sequence came from a woman aged 18-29 years in good health and CMV-seronegative. Sequencing input: PBMCs. The CDR3 protein is CASSLEGAGYTF. CDR3 nucleotide sequence: TGCGCCAGCAGCTTGGAAGGGGCTGGCTACACCTTC. Supplemented by reference TRBV5-1 and TRBJ1-2, the full variable domain reads KAGVTQTPRYLIKTRGQQVTLSCSPISGHRSVSWYQQTPGQGLQFLFEYFSETQRNKGNFPGRFSGRQFSNSRSEMNVSTLELGDSALYLCASSLEGAGYTFGSGTRLTVV.